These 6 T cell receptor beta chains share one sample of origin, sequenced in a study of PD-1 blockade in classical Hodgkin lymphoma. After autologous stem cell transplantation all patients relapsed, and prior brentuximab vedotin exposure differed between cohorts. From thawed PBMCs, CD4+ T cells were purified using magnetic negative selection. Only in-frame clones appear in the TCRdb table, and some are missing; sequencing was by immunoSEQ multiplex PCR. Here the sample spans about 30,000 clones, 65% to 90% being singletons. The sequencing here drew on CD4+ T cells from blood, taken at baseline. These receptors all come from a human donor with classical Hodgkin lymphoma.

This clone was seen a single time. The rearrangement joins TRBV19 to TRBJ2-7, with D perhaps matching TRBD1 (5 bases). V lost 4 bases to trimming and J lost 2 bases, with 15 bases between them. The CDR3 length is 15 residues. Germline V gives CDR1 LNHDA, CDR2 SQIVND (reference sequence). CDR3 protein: CASSNLLTVAYEQYF. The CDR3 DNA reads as TGTGCCAGTAGTAACTTACTGACAGTTGCCTACGAGCAGTACTTC.

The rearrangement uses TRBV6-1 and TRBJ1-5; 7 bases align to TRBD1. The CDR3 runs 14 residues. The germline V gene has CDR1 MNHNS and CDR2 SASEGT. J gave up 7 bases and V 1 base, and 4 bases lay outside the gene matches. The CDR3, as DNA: TGTGCCAGCAGTGAAGAAGACAGGGTCCAGCCCCAGCATTTT. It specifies CASSEEDRVQPQHF.

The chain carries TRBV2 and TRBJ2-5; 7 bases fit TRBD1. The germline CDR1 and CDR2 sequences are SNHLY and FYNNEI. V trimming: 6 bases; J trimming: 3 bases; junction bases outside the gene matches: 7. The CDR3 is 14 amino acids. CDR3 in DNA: TGTGCCAGCAGGATGGGACAGAGTAAAGAGACCCAGTACTTC. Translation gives CASRMGQSKETQYF.

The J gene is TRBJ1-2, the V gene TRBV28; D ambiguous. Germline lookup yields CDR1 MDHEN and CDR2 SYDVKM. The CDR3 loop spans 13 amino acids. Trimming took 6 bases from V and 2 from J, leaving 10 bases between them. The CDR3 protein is CASSSEQNYGYTF. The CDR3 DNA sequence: TGTGCCAGCAGCTCGGAACAGAACTATGGCTACACCTTC.

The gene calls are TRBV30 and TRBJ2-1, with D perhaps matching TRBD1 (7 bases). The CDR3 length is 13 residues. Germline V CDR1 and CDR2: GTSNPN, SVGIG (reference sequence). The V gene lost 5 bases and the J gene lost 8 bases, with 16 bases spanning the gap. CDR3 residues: CAWAGGISHEQFF. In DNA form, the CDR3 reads TGTGCCTGGGCAGGGGGGATTTCTCATGAGCAGTTCTTC.

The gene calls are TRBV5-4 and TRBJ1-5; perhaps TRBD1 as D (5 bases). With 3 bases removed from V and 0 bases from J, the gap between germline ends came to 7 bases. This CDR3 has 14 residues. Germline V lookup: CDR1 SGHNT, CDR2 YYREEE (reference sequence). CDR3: CASSWDGSNQPQHF. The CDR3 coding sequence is TGTGCCAGCAGCTGGGACGGTAGCAATCAGCCCCAGCATTTT.